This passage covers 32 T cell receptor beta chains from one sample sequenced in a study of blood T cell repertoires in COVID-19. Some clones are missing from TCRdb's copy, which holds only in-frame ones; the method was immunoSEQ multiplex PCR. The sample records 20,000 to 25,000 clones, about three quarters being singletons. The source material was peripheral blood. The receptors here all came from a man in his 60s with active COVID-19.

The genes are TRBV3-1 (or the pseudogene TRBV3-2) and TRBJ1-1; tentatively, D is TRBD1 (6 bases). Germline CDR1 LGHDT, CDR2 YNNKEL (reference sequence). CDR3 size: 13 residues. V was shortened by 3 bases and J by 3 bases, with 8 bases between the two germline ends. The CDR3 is CASSHGQYTEAFF. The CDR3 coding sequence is TGTGCCAGCAGCCATGGACAGTACACTGAAGCTTTCTTT.

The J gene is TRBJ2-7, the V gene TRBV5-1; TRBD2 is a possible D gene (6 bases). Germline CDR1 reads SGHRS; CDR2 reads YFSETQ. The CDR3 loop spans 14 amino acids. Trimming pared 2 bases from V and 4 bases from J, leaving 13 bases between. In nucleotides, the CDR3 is TGCGCCAGCAGCTTTTACGGAGGGGCTTACGAGCAGTACTTC. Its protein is CASSFYGGAYEQYF.

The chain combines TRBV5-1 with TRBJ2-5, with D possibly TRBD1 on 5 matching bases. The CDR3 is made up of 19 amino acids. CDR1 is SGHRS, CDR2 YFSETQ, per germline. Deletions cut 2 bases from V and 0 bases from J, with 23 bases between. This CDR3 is CASSFWVPRTLVNQETQYF. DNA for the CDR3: TGCGCCAGCAGCTTTTGGGTCCCCAGGACATTAGTTAACCAAGAGACCCAGTACTTC.

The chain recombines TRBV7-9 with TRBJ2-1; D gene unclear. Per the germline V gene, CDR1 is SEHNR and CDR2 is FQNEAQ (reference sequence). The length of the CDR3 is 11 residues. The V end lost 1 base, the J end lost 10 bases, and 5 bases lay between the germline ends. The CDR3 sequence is CASSLGQEQFF. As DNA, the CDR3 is TGTGCCAGCAGCTTAGGGCAAGAGCAGTTCTTC.

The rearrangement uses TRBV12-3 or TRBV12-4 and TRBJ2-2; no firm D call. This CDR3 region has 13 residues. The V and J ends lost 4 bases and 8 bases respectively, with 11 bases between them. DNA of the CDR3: TGTGCCAGCAGTTCAGGCCCAGGAGGGGAGCTGTTTTTT. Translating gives CASSSGPGGELFF.

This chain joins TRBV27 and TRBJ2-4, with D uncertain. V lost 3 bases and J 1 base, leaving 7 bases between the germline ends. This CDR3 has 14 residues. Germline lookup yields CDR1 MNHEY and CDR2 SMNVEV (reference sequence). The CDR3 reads CASSFNPAKNIQYF. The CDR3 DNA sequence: TGTGCCAGCAGTTTTAATCCGGCCAAAAACATTCAGTACTTC.

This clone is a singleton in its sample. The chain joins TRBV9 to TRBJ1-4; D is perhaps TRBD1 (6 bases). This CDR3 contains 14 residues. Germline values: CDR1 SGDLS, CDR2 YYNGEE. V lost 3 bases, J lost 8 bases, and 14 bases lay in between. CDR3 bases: TGTGCCAGCAGCGCGGGACAAAGATTCGAAAAACTGTTTTTT. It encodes CASSAGQRFEKLFF.

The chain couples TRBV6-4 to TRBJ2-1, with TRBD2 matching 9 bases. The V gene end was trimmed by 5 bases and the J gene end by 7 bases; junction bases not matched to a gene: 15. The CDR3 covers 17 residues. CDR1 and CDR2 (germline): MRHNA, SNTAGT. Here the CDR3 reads CASSLTAAGGLRNEQFF. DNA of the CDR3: TGTGCCAGCAGTCTGACGGCAGCGGGAGGCTTGCGGAATGAGCAGTTCTTC.

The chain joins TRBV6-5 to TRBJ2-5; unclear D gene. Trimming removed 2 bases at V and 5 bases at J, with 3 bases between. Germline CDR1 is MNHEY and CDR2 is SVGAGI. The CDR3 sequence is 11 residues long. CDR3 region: CASSYLETQYF. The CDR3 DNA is TGTGCCAGCAGTTACCTGGAGACCCAGTACTTC.

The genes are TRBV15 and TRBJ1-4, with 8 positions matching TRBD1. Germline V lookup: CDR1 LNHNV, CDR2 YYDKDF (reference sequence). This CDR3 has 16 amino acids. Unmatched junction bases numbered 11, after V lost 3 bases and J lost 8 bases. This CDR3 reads CATSRSSGTGVEKLFF. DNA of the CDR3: TGTGCCACCAGCAGGAGTTCCGGGACAGGTGTAGAAAAACTGTTTTTT.

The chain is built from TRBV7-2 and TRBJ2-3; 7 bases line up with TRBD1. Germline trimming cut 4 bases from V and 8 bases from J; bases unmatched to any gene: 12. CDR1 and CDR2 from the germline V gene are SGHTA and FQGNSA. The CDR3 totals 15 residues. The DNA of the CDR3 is TGTGCCAGCAGCTCACAGGGGTCGACAGTGGGTACGCAGTATTTT. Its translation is CASSSQGSTVGTQYF.

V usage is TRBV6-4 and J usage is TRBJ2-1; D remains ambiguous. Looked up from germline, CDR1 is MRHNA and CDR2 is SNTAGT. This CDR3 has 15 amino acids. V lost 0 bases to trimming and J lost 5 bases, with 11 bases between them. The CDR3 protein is CASSDSVDGHNEQFF. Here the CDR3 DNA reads TGTGCCAGCAGTGACTCAGTAGATGGGCACAATGAGCAGTTCTTC.

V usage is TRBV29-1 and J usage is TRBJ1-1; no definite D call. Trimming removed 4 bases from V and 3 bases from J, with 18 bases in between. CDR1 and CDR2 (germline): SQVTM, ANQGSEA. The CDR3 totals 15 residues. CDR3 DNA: TGCAGCGTTGTTATCAACCAATGGCAATACACTGAAGCTTTCTTT. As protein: CSVVINQWQYTEAFF.

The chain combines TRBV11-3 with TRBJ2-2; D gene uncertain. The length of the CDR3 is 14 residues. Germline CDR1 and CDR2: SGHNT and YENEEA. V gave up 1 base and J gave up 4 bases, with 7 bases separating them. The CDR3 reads CASSLVRSTGELFF. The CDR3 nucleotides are TGTGCCAGCAGCTTAGTGCGAAGCACCGGGGAGCTGTTTTTT.

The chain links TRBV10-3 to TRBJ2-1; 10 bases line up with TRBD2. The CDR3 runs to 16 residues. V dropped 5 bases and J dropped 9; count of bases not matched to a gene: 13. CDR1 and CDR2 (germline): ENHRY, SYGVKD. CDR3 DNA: TGTGCCATCAGTCCCATGACGGGACTAGCGAGGGCTGAGCAGTTCTTC. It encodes CAISPMTGLARAEQFF.

The CDR3 nucleotides read TGCGCCAGCAGCTTGGGTGGGACAGTATACAATGAGCAGTTCTTC. Encoded protein: CASSLGGTVYNEQFF. This sequence joins TRBV5-1 and TRBJ2-1, with TRBD1 identical over 7 bases. Germline V gene lookup returns CDR1 SGHRS and CDR2 YFSETQ. The CDR3 is 15 amino acids. V lost 0 bases and J lost 4; bases outside the gene matches: 4.

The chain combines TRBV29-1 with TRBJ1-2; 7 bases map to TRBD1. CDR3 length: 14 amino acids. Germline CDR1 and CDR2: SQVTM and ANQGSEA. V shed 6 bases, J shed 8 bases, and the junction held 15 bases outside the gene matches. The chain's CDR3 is CSVATGTDLWGYTF. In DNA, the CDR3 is TGCAGCGTGGCGACCGGGACAGATTTGTGGGGCTACACCTTC. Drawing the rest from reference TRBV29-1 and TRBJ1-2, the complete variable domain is SAVISQKPSRDICQRGTSLTIQCQVDSQVTMMFWYRQQPGQSLTLIATANQGSEATYESGFVIDKFPISRPNLTFSTLTVSNMSPEDSSIYLCSVATGTDLWGYTFGSGTRLTVV.

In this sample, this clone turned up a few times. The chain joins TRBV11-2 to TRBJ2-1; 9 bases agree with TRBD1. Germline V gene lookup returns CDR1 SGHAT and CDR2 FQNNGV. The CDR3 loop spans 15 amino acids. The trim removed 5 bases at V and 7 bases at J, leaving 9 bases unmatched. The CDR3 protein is CASSPDRGPWNEQFF. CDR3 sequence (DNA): TGTGCCAGCAGCCCGGACAGGGGCCCTTGGAATGAGCAGTTCTTC.

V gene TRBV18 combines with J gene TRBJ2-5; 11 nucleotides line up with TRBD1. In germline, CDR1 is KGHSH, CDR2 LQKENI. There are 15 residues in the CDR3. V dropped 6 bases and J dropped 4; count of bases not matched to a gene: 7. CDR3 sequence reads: CASSRDRGNLETQYF. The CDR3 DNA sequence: TGTGCCAGCTCCCGGGACAGGGGGAATCTAGAGACCCAGTACTTC.

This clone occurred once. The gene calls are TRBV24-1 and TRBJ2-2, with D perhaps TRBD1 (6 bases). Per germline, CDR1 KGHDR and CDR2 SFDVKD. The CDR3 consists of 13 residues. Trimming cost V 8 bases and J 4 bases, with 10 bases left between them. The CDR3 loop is CATKGQSTGELFF. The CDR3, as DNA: TGTGCCACCAAAGGACAGAGCACCGGGGAGCTGTTTTTT.

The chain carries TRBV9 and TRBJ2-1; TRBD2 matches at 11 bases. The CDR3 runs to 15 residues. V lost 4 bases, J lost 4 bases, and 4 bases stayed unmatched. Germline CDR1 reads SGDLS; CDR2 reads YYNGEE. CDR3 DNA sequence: TGTGCCAGCAGCACTAGCGGGAGTAATTACAATGAGCAGTTCTTC. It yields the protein CASSTSGSNYNEQFF. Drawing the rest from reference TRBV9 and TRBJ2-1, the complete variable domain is DSGVTQTPKHLITATGQRVTLRCSPRSGDLSVYWYQQSLDQGLQFLIQYYNGEERAKGNILERFSAQQFPDLHSELNLSSLELGDSALYFCASSTSGSNYNEQFFGPGTRLTVL.

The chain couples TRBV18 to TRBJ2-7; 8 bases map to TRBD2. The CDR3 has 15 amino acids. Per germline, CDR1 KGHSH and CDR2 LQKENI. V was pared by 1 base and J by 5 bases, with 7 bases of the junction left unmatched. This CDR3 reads CASSPLSGGPDEQYF. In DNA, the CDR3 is TGTGCCAGCTCACCACTCTCGGGAGGGCCCGACGAGCAGTACTTC.

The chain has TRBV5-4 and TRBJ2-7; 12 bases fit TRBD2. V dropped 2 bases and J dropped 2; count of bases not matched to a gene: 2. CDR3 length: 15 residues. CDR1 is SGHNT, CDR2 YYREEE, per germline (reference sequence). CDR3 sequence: CASSFLAGGTYEQYF. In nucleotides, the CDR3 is TGTGCCAGCAGCTTTCTAGCGGGAGGGACCTACGAGCAGTACTTC.

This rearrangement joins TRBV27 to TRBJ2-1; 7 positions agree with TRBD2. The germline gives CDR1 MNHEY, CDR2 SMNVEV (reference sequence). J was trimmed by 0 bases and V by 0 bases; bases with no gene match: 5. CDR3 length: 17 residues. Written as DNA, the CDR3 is TGTGCCAGCAGTTTATCGGTCGGCGGGAGCTCCTACAATGAGCAGTTCTTC. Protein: CASSLSVGGSSYNEQFF.

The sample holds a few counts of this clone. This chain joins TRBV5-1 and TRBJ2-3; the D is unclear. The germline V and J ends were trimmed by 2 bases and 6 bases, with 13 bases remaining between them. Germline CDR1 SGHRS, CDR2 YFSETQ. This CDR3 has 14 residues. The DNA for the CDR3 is TGCGCCAGCAGCTTACACAACATTCTCGATACGCAGTATTTT. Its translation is CASSLHNILDTQYF.

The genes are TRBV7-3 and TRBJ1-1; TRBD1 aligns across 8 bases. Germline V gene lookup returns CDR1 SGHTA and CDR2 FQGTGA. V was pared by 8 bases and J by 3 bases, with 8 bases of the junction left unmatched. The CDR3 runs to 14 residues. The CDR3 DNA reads TGTGCCAGCTCTCCGACAGGGGTTGACACTGAAGCTTTCTTT. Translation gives CASSPTGVDTEAFF.

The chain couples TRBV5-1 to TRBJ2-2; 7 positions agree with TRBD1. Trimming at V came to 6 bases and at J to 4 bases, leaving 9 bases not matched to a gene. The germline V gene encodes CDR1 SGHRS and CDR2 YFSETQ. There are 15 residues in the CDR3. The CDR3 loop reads CASTHFGDSTGELFF. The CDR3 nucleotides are TGCGCCAGCACCCATTTCGGGGACAGCACCGGGGAGCTGTTTTTT.

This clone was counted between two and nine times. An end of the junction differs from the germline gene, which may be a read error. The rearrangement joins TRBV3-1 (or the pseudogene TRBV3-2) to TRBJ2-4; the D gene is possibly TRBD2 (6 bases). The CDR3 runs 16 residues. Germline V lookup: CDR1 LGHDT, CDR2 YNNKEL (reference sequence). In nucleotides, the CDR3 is TGTGCCAGCAGCCAAGATTATTCGGGAGCCCAAAACATTCAGTACTTC. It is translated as CASSQDYSGAQNIQYF.

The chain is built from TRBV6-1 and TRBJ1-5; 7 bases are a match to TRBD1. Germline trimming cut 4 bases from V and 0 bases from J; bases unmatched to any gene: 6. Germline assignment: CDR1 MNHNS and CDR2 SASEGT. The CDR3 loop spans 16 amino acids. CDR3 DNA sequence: TGTGCCAGCAGTGCTCAGGGGGTCAATAGCAATCAGCCCCAGCATTTT. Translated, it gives CASSAQGVNSNQPQHF.

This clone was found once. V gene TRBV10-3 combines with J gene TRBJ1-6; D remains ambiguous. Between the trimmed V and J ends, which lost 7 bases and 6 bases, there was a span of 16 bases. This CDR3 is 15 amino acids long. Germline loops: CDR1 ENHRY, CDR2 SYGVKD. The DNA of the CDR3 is TGTGCCATCACCTCAAACGGGGTGGCTAATTCACCCCTCCACTTT. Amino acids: CAITSNGVANSPLHF.

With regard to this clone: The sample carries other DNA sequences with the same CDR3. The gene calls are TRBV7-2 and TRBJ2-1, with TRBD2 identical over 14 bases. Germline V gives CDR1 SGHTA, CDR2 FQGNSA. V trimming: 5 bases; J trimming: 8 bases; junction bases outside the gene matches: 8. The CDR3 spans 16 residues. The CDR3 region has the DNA TGTGCCAGCAGCCCACGGACTAGCGGGAGGTTAGATGAGCAGTTCTTC. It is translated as CASSPRTSGRLDEQFF.

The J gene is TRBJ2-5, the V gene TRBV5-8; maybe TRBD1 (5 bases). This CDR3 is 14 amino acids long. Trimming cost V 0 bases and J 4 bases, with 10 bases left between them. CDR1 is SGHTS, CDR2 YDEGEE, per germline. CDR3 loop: CASSLEGIAETQYF. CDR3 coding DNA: TGTGCCAGCAGCTTGGAGGGGATTGCAGAGACCCAGTACTTC.